This T cell receptor beta chain was captured by sequencing in a study of vaccination and CD4 T cells after COVID-19. Study context: Overlapping spike peptides of SARS-CoV-2, HCoV-NL63, HCoV-OC43 and HCoV-229E stimulated the cells.

As concerns this clonotype: Its specificity is unknown.

Germline CDR1 is MGHDK and CDR2 is SYGVNS. The CDR3 is 16 amino acids. Trimming removed 2 bases from V and 0 bases from J, with 10 bases in between. Noted treatment: roughly 10-day PBMC culture with coronavirus spike peptide pools or control peptides (ViraFEST assay). Peptide pools at approximately 10 ug/ml stimulated 2 million or so PBMCs per well with 9 to 10 IU/ml IL-2. The Oncomine TCR Beta short-read assay was what sequenced the DNA obtained from cultured CD4+ T cells. TCRdb called the PCR reads again in MiXCR, with one record for every CDR3 protein. This table holds about 13,000 distinct CDR3 sequences, around 58% found once.

Sequencing was done on a sample of CD4+ T cells from blood, cultured in vitro. This chain connects TRBV25-1 to TRBJ2-2; possible D gene TRBD1, 6 bases. This sequence originates from a human donor who had recovered from COVID-19. The CDR3 is CASSEGTLANTGELFF. The CDR3 nucleotides are TGTGCCAGCAGTGAAGGGACACTGGCGAACACCGGGGAGCTGTTTTTT.